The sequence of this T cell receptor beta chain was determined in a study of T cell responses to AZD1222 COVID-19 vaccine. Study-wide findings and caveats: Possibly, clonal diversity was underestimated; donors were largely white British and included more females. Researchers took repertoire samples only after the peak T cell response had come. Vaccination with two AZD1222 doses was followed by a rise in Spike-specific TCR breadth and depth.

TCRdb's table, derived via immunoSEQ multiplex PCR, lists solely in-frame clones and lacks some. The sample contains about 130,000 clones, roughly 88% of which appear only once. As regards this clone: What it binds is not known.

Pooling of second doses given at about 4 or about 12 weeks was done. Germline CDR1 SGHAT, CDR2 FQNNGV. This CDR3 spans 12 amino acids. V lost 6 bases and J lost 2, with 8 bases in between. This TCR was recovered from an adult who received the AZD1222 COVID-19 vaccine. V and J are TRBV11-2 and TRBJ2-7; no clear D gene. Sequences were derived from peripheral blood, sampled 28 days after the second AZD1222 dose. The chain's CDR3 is CASRGGAYEQYF. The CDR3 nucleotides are TGTGCCAGCAGGGGCGGAGCCTACGAGCAGTACTTC.